This T cell receptor beta chain emerged from a study of blood T cells in healthy people across ages. Next came a second PCR, run for about 6 to 11 cycles, which used a sample-barcoded 5' primer along with a J-beta primer mix. MiXCR was run by TCRdb on the 5' RACE reads, yielding one entry per CDR3 protein. The profile shows 1.5 million or so distinct CDR3 sequences, approximately 43% of them singletons. The CDR3 extends over 15 amino acids. V was pared by 5 bases and J by 6 bases, with 10 bases of the junction left unmatched. CDR1 and CDR2 (germline): LGHNA, YNFKEQ. The receptor comes from a woman between 18 and 29 years old in good health. The sequencing sample was made of blood. The chain joins TRBV4-2 to TRBJ2-7, with 10 bases matching TRBD1. The CDR3 DNA follows: TGTGCCAGCAGCGATACCGGGACAGGGGTTCGCGAGCAGTACTTC. Its translation: CASSDTGTGVREQYF.